A single sample is the source of the 9 T cell receptor beta chains below, sequenced in a study of CD8 T cells in ankylosing spondylitis. A single record per CDR3 protein comes from TCRdb applying MiXCR to the 5' RACE reads. In the table there are 200,000 to 300,000 distinct CDR3 sequences, under 12% of which are singletons. What was sequenced was blood, either unsorted or a sorted T cell fraction (not recorded which). Source of these receptors: a male donor with ankylosing spondylitis or in good health (not recorded which).

There are many counts of this clonotype. V is TRBV4-1 and J is TRBJ1-2, with 7 bases identical to TRBD1. CDR1 is MGHRA and CDR2 is YSYEKL in the germline V gene. The CDR3 extends over 14 amino acids. Trimming at V came to 1 base and at J to 6 bases, leaving 5 bases not matched to a gene. CDR3 coding DNA: TGCGCCAGCAGCCAAGTACAGGGGCTGGATGGCTACACCTTC. This translates into CASSQVQGLDGYTF.

This chain joins TRBV20-1 and TRBJ1-5; TRBD1 is a possible D gene (6 bases). The V gene lost 1 base and the J gene lost 0 bases, with 13 bases spanning the gap. CDR1 is DFQATT, CDR2 SNEGSKA, per germline (reference sequence). This CDR3 has 16 amino acids. Here the CDR3 reads CSARVAGGYSNQPQHF. The CDR3 DNA follows: TGCAGTGCTAGAGTGGCGGGGGGCTATAGCAATCAGCCCCAGCATTTT.

This clonotype appeared many times. This rearrangement joins TRBV3-1 to TRBJ2-3; 9 positions match TRBD1. This CDR3 is 15 amino acids long. Germline trimming cut 1 base from V and 4 bases from J; bases unmatched to any gene: 3. Looked up from germline, CDR1 is LGHDT and CDR2 is YNNKEL (reference sequence). CDR3 amino acids: CASSQGQGVSDTQYF. CDR3 nucleotides: TGTGCCAGCAGCCAAGGACAGGGGGTTTCAGATACGCAGTATTTT.

This CDR3 reads CASSGWESNTEAFF. In nucleotides, the CDR3 is TGTGCCAGCAGCGGGTGGGAGTCTAACACTGAAGCTTTCTTT. The V and J genes are TRBV7-2 and TRBJ1-1, with D unclear. Germline V lookup: CDR1 SGHTA, CDR2 FQGNSA. Trimming took 5 bases from V and 2 from J, leaving 12 bases between them. There are 14 residues in the CDR3.

This clonotype was counted many times. This chain links TRBV6-1 with TRBJ2-5, with D possibly being TRBD1 (6 bases). The V end lost 6 bases, the J end lost 4 bases, and 12 bases lay between the germline ends. The CDR3 has 13 residues. Germline CDR1 reads MNHNS; CDR2 reads SASEGT. The CDR3 region is CASRPLGGETQYF. The CDR3 DNA reads as TGTGCCAGCAGGCCGCTAGGGGGAGAGACCCAGTACTTC.

This clonotype was counted ten times or more. J is TRBJ2-5 and V is TRBV6-1; 9 bases fit TRBD2. The CDR3 spans 15 residues. CDR1 and CDR2 (germline): MNHNS, SASEGT. Germline trimming cut 6 bases from V and 5 bases from J; bases unmatched to any gene: 10. CDR3 residues: CASRLYGTSTETQYF. The CDR3 DNA is TGTGCCAGCAGACTCTACGGGACTAGCACGGAGACCCAGTACTTC.

This clonotype was observed many times. This chain joins TRBV20-1 and TRBJ1-1; the match to TRBD1 covers 9 bases. The CDR3 loop spans 15 amino acids. CDR1 is DFQATT and CDR2 is SNEGSKA in the germline V gene (reference sequence). V shed 3 bases and J 0 bases; nucleotides not matched to a gene: 5. The CDR3 DNA follows: TGCAGTGCTAGTAGGGGACAGGGAATGAACACTGAAGCTTTCTTT. It is translated as CSASRGQGMNTEAFF.

This clonotype was found many times. V gene TRBV10-3 combines with J gene TRBJ1-2; the D is unclear. V lost 5 bases and J lost 4, with 11 bases in between. CDR3 size: 13 residues. Germline V gene data show CDR1 as ENHRY and CDR2 as SYGVKD. For the CDR3, the DNA is TGTGCCATCAGTCCCGGGGAGCGCTATGGCTACACCTTC. This sequence encodes CAISPGERYGYTF.

The sample holds a few counts of this clonotype. The chain carries TRBV2 and TRBJ2-5; the D call may be TRBD1 or TRBD2 (5 bases each). The germline gives CDR1 SNHLY, CDR2 FYNNEI. Trimming left V 0 bases short and J 2 bases short, with 16 bases between. This CDR3 has 17 residues. The CDR3 coding sequence is TGTGCCAGCAGTGAAGCGCTTACGAGGGGTGGGCAAGAGACCCAGTACTTC. Translated: CASSEALTRGGQETQYF.